The 29 T cell receptor beta chains given below trace back to one sample, sequenced in a study of cytotoxic CD8 clonotypes in ibrutinib-treated CLL. TCRdb's table, derived via immunoSEQ multiplex PCR, lists solely in-frame clones and lacks some. The sample has more than 50,000 clones; around 52% are singletons. Sequenced material: PBMCs, taken after 12 months of ibrutinib treatment. Receptors were obtained from a human donor with chronic lymphocytic leukemia.

The J gene is TRBJ1-2, the V gene TRBV10-2, with TRBD1 as a possible D gene (5 bases). Trimming took 6 bases from V and 8 from J, leaving 16 bases between them. The CDR3 consists of 13 residues. Germline V gives CDR1 WSHSY, CDR2 SAAADI. CDR3 amino acids: CASRGEGPRGYTF. CDR3 sequence (DNA): TGCGCCAGCAGAGGGGAGGGCCCCCGCGGCTACACCTTC.

A single count supports this clone. The V gene is TRBV5-1, the J gene TRBJ2-3; D possibly corresponds to TRBD1 (6 bases). V was clipped by 4 bases and J by 5 bases, with 11 bases between them. The CDR3 is 13 residues long. Germline-derived CDR1 and CDR2 are SGHRS and YFSETQ. CDR3 coding DNA: TGCGCCAGCAGCCCGCAGGGGATAGATACGCAGTATTTT. This sequence encodes CASSPQGIDTQYF.

The V and J genes are TRBV6-5 and TRBJ1-5, with D perhaps TRBD1 (5 bases). V was trimmed by 7 bases and J by 1 base, leaving 14 bases between them. Germline V lookup: CDR1 MNHEY, CDR2 SVGAGI. The CDR3 is made up of 15 amino acids. CDR3 in DNA: TGTGCCAGCACCTTCCAGGGATCGAGCAATCAGCCCCAGCATTTT. This gives the protein CASTFQGSSNQPQHF.

This chain joins TRBV5-1 and TRBJ1-3; 8 bases map to TRBD1. There are 18 residues in the CDR3. The germline CDR1 and CDR2 sequences are SGHRS and YFSETQ. V was clipped by 1 base and J by 1 base; unmatched bases: 10. The CDR3 DNA reads TGCGCCAGCAGCTTGCGTAGGGGAGACAGGGGATCTGGAAACACCATATATTTT. Amino acids: CASSLRRGDRGSGNTIYF.

This clone was observed at least ten times. The chain recombines TRBV7-2 with TRBJ2-3; 8 positions match TRBD2. The CDR3 totals 14 residues. Germline loops: CDR1 SGHTA, CDR2 FQGNSA. J gave up 0 bases and V 4 bases, and 0 bases lay outside the gene matches. In DNA form, the CDR3 reads TGTGCCAGCAGCTCTAGCGGGAGCACAGATACGCAGTATTTT. It translates to CASSSSGSTDTQYF.

The rearrangement links TRBV11-2 to TRBJ2-1; 10 bases match TRBD2. The germline V gene encodes CDR1 SGHAT and CDR2 FQNNGV. This CDR3 spans 14 amino acids. Trimming took 4 bases from V and 5 from J; bases not matched to a gene: 2. The CDR3 is CASSSLAGNNEQFF. CDR3 DNA sequence: TGTGCCAGCAGCTCACTAGCGGGGAACAATGAGCAGTTCTTC.

The chain joins TRBV4-2 to TRBJ2-1; TRBD2 agrees at 11 bases. The V and J ends lost 4 bases and 3 bases, in that order; junction bases with no gene match: 14. The CDR3 is 19 residues long. The germline gives CDR1 LGHNA, CDR2 YNFKEQ. The CDR3 DNA sequence: TGTGCCAGCAGCCCTGGCCGCGGAGTAGCGGGAGGGGTCTACAATGAGCAGTTCTTC. Protein sequence: CASSPGRGVAGGVYNEQFF.

This chain uses TRBV30 with TRBJ2-2; TRBD1 matches 7 bases. With 1 base clipped from V and 5 bases from J, the junction kept 13 bases outside the gene matches. Germline loops: CDR1 GTSNPN, CDR2 SVGIG (reference sequence). The CDR3 is 17 residues long. The CDR3, as DNA: TGTGCCTGGAGTGCCGGGACGACAGGGTGGACGACCGGGGAGCTGTTTTTT. It is translated as CAWSAGTTGWTTGELFF.

This clone was found a few times. The chain carries TRBV15 and TRBJ1-4; the D gene is possibly TRBD1 (5 bases). Germline assignment: CDR1 LNHNV and CDR2 YYDKDF (reference sequence). This CDR3 contains 13 residues. Trimming left V 5 bases short and J 6 bases short, with 10 bases between. This CDR3 reads CATSGGVDEKLFF. The CDR3 nucleotides read TGTGCCACCAGCGGGGGTGTTGATGAAAAACTGTTTTTT. Full variable domain (remainder filled in from reference TRBV15 and TRBJ1-4): DAMVIQNPRYQVTQFGKPVTLSCSQTLNHNVMYWYQQKSSQAPKLLFHYYDKDFNNEADTPDNFQSRRPNTSFCFLDIRSPGLGDTAMYLCATSGGVDEKLFFGSGTQLSVL.

The genes are TRBV5-4 and TRBJ1-2; 7 bases are a match to TRBD1. Germline V gene lookup returns CDR1 SGHNT and CDR2 YYREEE (reference sequence). Germline trimming cut 6 bases from V and 8 bases from J; bases unmatched to any gene: 13. The CDR3 is made up of 14 amino acids. The CDR3 DNA reads as TGTGCCAGCACCGCGGTCCGGACAGGAGGCGGCTACACCTTC. Its translation: CASTAVRTGGGYTF.

This clone was seen only a few times. The chain has TRBV4-1 and TRBJ1-1; D gene ambiguous. Trimming pared 5 bases from V and 0 bases from J, leaving 10 bases between. From germline, CDR1 is MGHRA and CDR2 YSYEKL. The CDR3 runs 14 residues. The CDR3, as DNA: TGCGCCAGCAGCGTAACAGAGATGAACACTGAAGCTTTCTTT. This encodes CASSVTEMNTEAFF.

This clone turned up a few times. The chain recombines TRBV27 with TRBJ2-3, with D possibly being TRBD2 (6 bases). Trimming removed 5 bases from V and 6 bases from J, with 12 bases in between. Germline CDR1 is MNHEY and CDR2 is SMNVEV (reference sequence). The CDR3 covers 13 residues. CDR3 sequence reads: CASSVTSPDTQYF. The CDR3 nucleotides read TGTGCCAGCAGTGTGACTAGTCCGGATACGCAGTATTTT.

The J gene is TRBJ1-5, the V gene TRBV6-6; maybe TRBD1 (6 bases). The CDR3 has 15 amino acids. Germline V gene data show CDR1 as MNHNY and CDR2 as SVGAGI (reference sequence). V dropped 0 bases and J dropped 4 bases, with 10 bases sitting between them. CDR3 in amino acids: CASSYSGTTNQPQHF. The CDR3, as DNA: TGTGCCAGCAGTTACTCTGGGACAACAAATCAGCCCCAGCATTTT.

V and J are TRBV7-8 and TRBJ1-1; the D is unclear. The ends were cut back, 6 bases at V and 10 bases at J, with 18 bases in the middle. Germline values: CDR1 SGHVS, CDR2 FQNEAQ. The CDR3 is 13 amino acids. CDR3: CASSLDPTQGAFF. CDR3 nucleotides: TGTGCCAGCAGTTTGGACCCCACCCAAGGAGCTTTCTTT.

The gene calls are TRBV11-3 and TRBJ2-1, with 10 nucleotides matching TRBD2. Unmatched junction bases numbered 4, after V lost 1 base and J lost 7 bases. CDR3 length: 15 amino acids. Looked up from germline, CDR1 is SGHNT and CDR2 is YENEEA. The CDR3 loop reads CASSLASGSRNEQFF. Written as DNA, the CDR3 is TGTGCCAGCAGCTTAGCTAGCGGGAGTAGGAATGAGCAGTTCTTC.

By frequency in the sample, this clone is medium-sized (0.01 to 0.1%). The chain uses TRBV7-9 and TRBJ1-2; D gene unclear. The CDR3 consists of 12 residues. Between the trimmed V and J ends, which lost 1 base and 4 bases, there was a span of 4 bases. Looked up from germline, CDR1 is SEHNR and CDR2 is FQNEAQ (reference sequence). The CDR3 sequence is CASSLEGYGYTF. The CDR3 DNA is TGTGCCAGCAGCTTAGAGGGCTATGGCTACACCTTC.

The genes are TRBV19 and TRBJ1-5, with D possibly TRBD1 on 5 matching bases. This CDR3 has 15 residues. V lost 0 bases and J 2 bases, leaving 8 bases between the germline ends. Germline V gene sequence: CDR1 LNHDA, CDR2 SQIVND (reference sequence). CDR3 nucleotides: TGTGCCAGTAGTATAGATGGGGGTGGCAATCAGCCCCAGCATTTT. Translating it yields CASSIDGGGNQPQHF.

CDR3 loop: CSVGGTPWEQYF. In nucleotides, the CDR3 is TGCAGCGTTGGTGGCACCCCTTGGGAGCAGTACTTC. The chain has TRBV29-1 and TRBJ2-7; D gene ambiguous. V was shortened by 4 bases and J by 7 bases, with 14 bases between the two germline ends. The CDR3 is 12 residues long. CDR1 SQVTM and CDR2 ANQGSEA come from the germline V gene.

The rearrangement links TRBV5-1 to TRBJ1-2, with D unresolved. The V and J ends lost 4 bases and 7 bases respectively, with 17 bases between them. The germline CDR1 and CDR2 sequences are SGHRS and YFSETQ. The CDR3 spans 14 residues. The CDR3 DNA is TGCGCCAGCAGCCCCTCGACCGCCCGGAGTGGCTACACCTTC. The encoded protein is CASSPSTARSGYTF.

This clone has just a few counts. V and J are TRBV5-4 and TRBJ1-1; D uncertain. The CDR3 sequence is 15 residues long. CDR1 and CDR2 from the germline V gene are SGHNT and YYREEE (reference sequence). Trimming left V 4 bases short and J 1 base short, with 14 bases between. CDR3 in amino acids: CASSLGPPKNTEAFF. The CDR3 DNA sequence: TGTGCCAGCAGCCTAGGACCTCCCAAGAACACTGAAGCTTTCTTT. The variable domain in full, with the rest retrieved from reference TRBV5-4 and TRBJ1-1, is ETGVTQSPTHLIKTRGQQVTLRCSSQSGHNTVSWYQQALGQGPQFIFQYYREEENGRGNFPPRFSGLQFPNYSSELNVNALELDDSALYLCASSLGPPKNTEAFFGQGTRLTVV.

This clone was seen many times. The chain recombines TRBV11-2 with TRBJ2-2; D unclear. Germline V gene sequence: CDR1 SGHAT, CDR2 FQNNGV. The V end lost 4 bases, the J end lost 0 bases, and 6 bases lay between the germline ends. The CDR3 totals 14 residues. CDR3 DNA sequence: TGTGCCAGCAGCTGGCCAACGAACACCGGGGAGCTGTTTTTT. It yields the protein CASSWPTNTGELFF.

This clone appeared a few times. This chain links TRBV6-5 with TRBJ2-7; TRBD2 aligns across 7 bases. CDR3 size: 14 residues. Per the germline V gene, CDR1 is MNHEY and CDR2 is SVGAGI. The J segment lost 3 bases and the V segment lost 5 bases, leaving 7 bases of the junction unmatched. The CDR3 loop is CASSPRTSVYEQYV. CDR3 DNA: TGTGCCAGCAGTCCCCGGACTAGTGTCTACGAGCAGTACGTC.

In this sample, this clone turned up once. The chain uses TRBV27 and TRBJ2-7; 7 nucleotides line up with TRBD2. V lost 9 bases, J lost 3 bases, and 17 bases stayed unmatched. The CDR3 runs to 16 residues. The germline V gene encodes CDR1 MNHEY and CDR2 SMNVEV (reference sequence). The CDR3 spells CASTKVGGASGYEQYF. The CDR3 DNA follows: TGTGCCAGTACTAAGGTGGGTGGGGCTAGCGGCTACGAGCAGTACTTC.

For this clone: Compared with germline, one end of the junction differs, possibly owing to a read error. The rearrangement uses TRBV5-4 and TRBJ2-5; either TRBD1 or TRBD2 may fit D (5 bases each). CDR3 size: 14 residues. Germline values: CDR1 SGHNT, CDR2 YYREEE (reference sequence). The CDR3 DNA reads as TGTGCCAGCAGGTTGGGGGAGAGGGCAGAGACCCAGTACTTC. Its translation is CASRLGERAETQYF. Full variable domain (outside the CDR3, taken from reference TRBV5-4 and TRBJ2-5): ETGVTQSPTHLIKTRGQQVTLRCSSQSGHNTVSWYQQALGQGPQFIFQYYREEENGRGNFPPRFSGLQFPNYSSELNVNALELDDSALYLCASRLGERAETQYFGPGTRLLVL.

This clone was seen a handful of times. The chain uses TRBV28 and TRBJ1-1; weak D call: TRBD1 (5 bases). This CDR3 has 16 residues. The V end lost 1 base, the J end lost 6 bases, and 18 bases lay between the germline ends. Per germline, CDR1 MDHEN and CDR2 SYDVKM. CDR3 DNA: TGTGCCAGCAGTTTATCGGTCGCAGGGAAGAGGTCTGAAGCTTTCTTT. It specifies CASSLSVAGKRSEAFF.

V is TRBV29-1 and J is TRBJ2-1; no reliable D call. The CDR3 is 10 residues long. The V and J ends lost 6 bases and 8 bases respectively, with 8 bases between them. Germline V CDR1 and CDR2: SQVTM, ANQGSEA. CDR3 DNA: TGCAGCGTGGTAGGATATGAGCAGTTCTTC. This encodes CSVVGYEQFF.

The V gene is TRBV7-2, the J gene TRBJ1-3, with 10 bases lining up with TRBD1. The junction had 7 bases not matched to a gene; V was cut back by 5 bases and J by 6 bases. The CDR3 is made up of 15 amino acids. From germline, CDR1 is SGHTA and CDR2 FQGNSA. CDR3 sequence (DNA): TGTGCCAGCAGCCGCGTGGGACAGGGGAAAAACACCATATATTTT. This codes for CASSRVGQGKNTIYF.

The chain combines TRBV7-8 with TRBJ2-7; TRBD1 aligns across 10 bases. The germline V gene has CDR1 SGHVS and CDR2 FQNEAQ. V was pared by 6 bases and J by 3 bases, with 5 bases of the junction left unmatched. The CDR3 spans 14 residues. In DNA form, the CDR3 reads TGTGCCAGCAGTCGGGACAGGGGATTCTACGAGCAGTACTTC. Amino acid sequence: CASSRDRGFYEQYF.

V usage is TRBV4-1 and J usage is TRBJ2-1; 14 bases are a match to TRBD2. V lost 6 bases to trimming and J lost 9 bases; unmatched junction nucleotides: 7. Germline assignment: CDR1 MGHRA and CDR2 YSYEKL. The CDR3 extends over 15 amino acids. Here the CDR3 DNA reads TGCGCCAGCAGTCCGGGACTAGCGGGAGTCCCTGAGCAGTTCTTC. It encodes CASSPGLAGVPEQFF.